This T cell receptor beta chain was retrieved from a study of CD8+ T cells in alopecia areata. Whole-study context: Scalp area affected, as a percentage, set the severity score of treated patients. Findings and caveats of the study: Scalp clonality and expanded CD8+ clones among the top 100 were significantly decreased by tofacitinib.

Points on this clone: Its antigen is as yet unknown.

Regarding treatment: oral pan-JAK inhibitor, 5-10 mg twice daily. Peripheral blood and lesional scalp punch biopsies were taken from alopecia areata patients. Sequencing used cDNA as its template, made by extracting RNA and reverse transcribing it. Assay: immunoSEQ multiplex PCR; the TCRdb copy retains only in-frame clones and omits some. The profile shows approximately 150,000 clones, less than 70% of them singletons. Germline lookup yields CDR1 SGHDT and CDR2 YYEEEE. The CDR3 contains 15 residues. Trimming removed 1 base at V and 7 bases at J, with 15 bases between. This specimen was CD4+ T cells sorted from blood, taken at week 24, from a patient treated with tofacitinib. The receptor comes from a human donor with alopecia areata. This chain joins TRBV5-6 and TRBJ2-1; D unresolved. CDR3 residues: CASSLILIGANEQFF. DNA of the CDR3: TGTGCCAGCAGCTTGATCTTGATTGGCGCGAATGAGCAGTTCTTC.